The sequence of this TCR beta chain was determined in a study of T cells in localized non-small cell lung cancer (dated by TCRdb to the early 2020s). Notes on the research overall: T cell repertoires of 236 early-stage NSCLC patients were analyzed, with tumors being compared against uninvolved tumor-adjacent lungs. The cohort comprised roughly 220 treatment-naïve NSCLC patients with resected, localized lung tumors. NSCLC patients had a mean age of around 70 years, and about 140 were male and 85 to 110 female. The paper's findings and limits, for the study overall: Higher blood T cell density associated with longer overall survival, while higher adjacent-lung clonality associated with shorter survival. A median of approximately 57 of the top 100 tumor clones were detected in paired uninvolved adjacent lung, and 28 of these tumor clones were also found among the top 100 clones of the paired uninvolved adjacent lung. Since the design was exploratory, TCR variables were selected using unadjusted p-values with no false-discovery rate correction. Multi-region tumor sequencing was not performed, so intratumor heterogeneity could not be excluded. Uninvolved tumor-adjacent lung showed the highest T cell clonality, higher than tumor, which suggests more focused antigenic responses in the uninvolved tumor-adjacent lung.

At diagnosis, peripheral blood, uninvolved tumor-adjacent lung and tumor were collected and were preserved as a mix of fresh-frozen and FFPE material. For TCR repertoire profiling, blood samples were analyzed as peripheral blood mononuclear cells. The CDR3, cysteine through phenylalanine, is 13 amino acids long. The sequence is cut down to CDR3 DNA, 39 bases in frame from base 1. In the germline V gene, CDR1 corresponds to SNHLY and CDR2 to FYNNEI. Relative to germline, V is 5 bases shorter and J is 4 bases shorter, with 12 bases between their ends. Worth noting for this clone: Its specific antigen is unknown. No clone much larger than this one lies a single base away; base qualities are absent.

TCR beta CDR3 regions were sequenced from DNA using the immunoSEQ Assay. Per the original workflow: To compute T cell density, TCR beta template counts were normalized to usable DNA, which was estimated by amplifying housekeeping genes. Using the preseqR package, richness was estimated by extrapolating to 120,000 templates for tissue samples and 400,000 templates for PBMC samples. Clonality was calculated as one minus Pielou's evenness. Tissue-enriched TCRs were identified through differential abundance testing performed on productive amino-acid clonotypes, with a minimum total count of 5 and an alpha of 0.1. The Jaccard Index and the Morisita Overlap Index were used to quantify repertoire overlap between compartments. GLIPH grouped TCR beta CDR3s together with public tetramer-defined viral CDR3s, and a viral motif had to include at least three viral sequences and also show V-gene enrichment. The table was pulled from immuneACCESS by TCRdb, which kept in-frame rearrangements only. Such tables lose some clones; where checked, under half of the loss comes from unresolved V genes, and the rest has no known cause. Clonal size and the V and J genes are those of that table, whereas D and trimming came from the DNA. This sample lists tens of thousands of clones; roughly 91% were detected once. The biggest ten clones account for approximately 22% of the sample.

The chain joins TRBV2 to TRBJ2-7; tentative D gene TRBD1, with 6 bases matching. The receptor was derived from a woman aged 40 to 75 with stage I squamous cell lung carcinoma. Specimen: peripheral blood, collected before any cancer treatment. The CDR3 reads CASSYLQGYEQYF. The bases are TGTGCCAGCAGTTATTTACAGGGTTACGAGCAGTACTTC.